This TCR beta chain was captured by sequencing in a study of shared clonotypes between healthy human individuals. The repertoire was sequenced with immunoSEQ multiplex PCR; TCRdb's copy has only in-frame clones and lacks some. This table has hundreds of thousands of clones, approximately 97% appearing once. Study-wide points: The study found lower generation probabilities in non-shared clonotypes than in those shared by all four donors. Among a handful of donors, about 4.6% of naive CD4 clonotypes were found in common.

V was shortened by 2 bases and J by 6 bases, with 14 bases between the two germline ends. This CDR3 contains 14 residues. CDR1 is MNHEY, CDR2 SMNVEV, per germline (reference sequence). In the case of this clone: Its target is unknown.

The chain carries TRBV27 and TRBJ2-7, with D tentatively TRBD1 (5 bases). This receptor was taken from a woman aged 25 to 39 in good health. The specimen was naive CD4+ T cells sorted from blood. Subset indicated: CD45RA+ positively selected. The DNA for the CDR3 is TGTGCCAGCAGTTTACGTCCAGGGCGGCTCGAGCAGTACTTC. Translation gives CASSLRPGRLEQYF.